This TCR beta chain was captured in a study of T cell changes during pregnancy in multiple sclerosis. The table came from immunoSEQ multiplex PCR; TCRdb's copy has only in-frame clones and leaves some out. Among about 18,000 clones listed, 87% were seen once. The length of the CDR3 is 16 residues. CDR1 and CDR2 from the germline V gene are MNHEY and SMNVEV (reference sequence). The ends lost 4 bases at V and 3 bases at J; junction bases unmatched: 9. The source material was CD8+ T cells from peripheral blood mononuclear cells, sampled in the third trimester of pregnancy. The TCR sequence derives from a female donor in good health, enrolled as a control in a pregnancy study. V gene TRBV27 combines with J gene TRBJ2-1; TRBD2 matches at 7 bases. The CDR3 coding sequence is TGTGCCAGCAGTTGGGGGAGCGGGGTCTACTACAATGAGCAGTTCTTC. Its translation is CASSWGSGVYYNEQFF.